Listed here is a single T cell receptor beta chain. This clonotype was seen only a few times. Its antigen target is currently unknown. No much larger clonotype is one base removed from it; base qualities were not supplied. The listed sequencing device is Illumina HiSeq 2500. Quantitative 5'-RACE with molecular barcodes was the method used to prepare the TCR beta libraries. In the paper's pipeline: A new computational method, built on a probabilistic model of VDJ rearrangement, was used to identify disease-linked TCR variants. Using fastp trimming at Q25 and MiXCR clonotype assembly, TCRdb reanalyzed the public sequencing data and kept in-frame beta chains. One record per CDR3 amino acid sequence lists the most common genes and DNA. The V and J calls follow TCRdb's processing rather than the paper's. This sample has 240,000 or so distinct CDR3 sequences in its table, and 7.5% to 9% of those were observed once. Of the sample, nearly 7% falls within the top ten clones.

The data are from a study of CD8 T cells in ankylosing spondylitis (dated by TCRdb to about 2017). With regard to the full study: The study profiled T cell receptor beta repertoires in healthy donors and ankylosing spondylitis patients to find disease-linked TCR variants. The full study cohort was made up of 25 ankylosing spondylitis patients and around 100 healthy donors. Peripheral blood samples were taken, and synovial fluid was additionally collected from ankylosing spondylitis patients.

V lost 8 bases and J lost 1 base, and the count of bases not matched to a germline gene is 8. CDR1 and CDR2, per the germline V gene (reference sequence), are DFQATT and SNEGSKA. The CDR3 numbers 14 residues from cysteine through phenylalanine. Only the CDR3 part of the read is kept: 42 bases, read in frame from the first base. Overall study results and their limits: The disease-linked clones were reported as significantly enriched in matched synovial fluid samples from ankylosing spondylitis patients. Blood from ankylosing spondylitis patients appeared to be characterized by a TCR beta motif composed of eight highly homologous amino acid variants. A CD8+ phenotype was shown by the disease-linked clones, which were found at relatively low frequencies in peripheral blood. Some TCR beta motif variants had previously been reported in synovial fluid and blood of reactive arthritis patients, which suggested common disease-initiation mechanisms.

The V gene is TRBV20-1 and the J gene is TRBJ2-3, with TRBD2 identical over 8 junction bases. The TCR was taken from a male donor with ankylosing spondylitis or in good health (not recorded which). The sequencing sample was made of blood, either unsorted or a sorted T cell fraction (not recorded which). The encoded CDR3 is CSTRLASGTDTQYF. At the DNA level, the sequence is TGCAGTACCCGACTAGCGTCGGGCACAGATACGCAGTATTTT.